These 21 T cell receptor beta chains were all obtained from the same sample, sequenced in a study of blood T cell repertoires in COVID-19 (dated by TCRdb to about 2020). Library construction relied on the immunoSEQ multiplex PCR assay. In its TCRdb copy, this immuneACCESS table keeps in-frame sequences only and misses some clones. Where compared with another copy, unresolved V genes explain less than half of these, and the others have no known cause. This sample comprises 220,000 or so clones, less than 90% of them detected only once. 6.8% of the sample comes from the top ten. Sequencing was carried out using PBMCs or T cells enriched from blood (not recorded which). These receptors were collected from a woman aged 40-49 years who had recovered from COVID-19.

V is TRBV3-1 (or the pseudogene TRBV3-2) and J is TRBJ2-1; 8 bases are a match to TRBD2. The V gene end was trimmed by 6 bases and the J gene end by 8 bases; junction bases not matched to a gene: 6. This CDR3 is built from 13 residues. Germline values: CDR1 LGHDT, CDR2 YNNKEL (reference sequence). CDR3 amino acids: CASRLSGSDEQFF. CDR3 sequence (DNA): TGTGCCAGCAGACTAAGCGGGAGTGATGAGCAGTTCTTC.

The chain joins TRBV14 to TRBJ2-1; a possible D gene is TRBD2 (5 bases). The CDR3 is 15 residues long. Trimming took off 4 bases at V and 3 bases at J, with 13 bases between the two ends. Germline V gives CDR1 SGHDN, CDR2 FVKESK. CDR3 sequence: CASSPPGILYNEQFF. CDR3 in DNA: TGTGCCAGCAGCCCCCCCGGGATACTCTACAATGAGCAGTTCTTC.

The chain recombines TRBV5-1 with TRBJ2-1; 11 bases map to TRBD2. After removal of 5 bases from V and 4 bases from J, the junction contained 8 bases not matched to a gene. Germline CDR1 SGHRS, CDR2 YFSETQ. The CDR3 runs to 16 residues. The CDR3 sequence: CASRPVAGGVYNEQFF. CDR3 DNA: TGCGCCAGCAGACCCGTAGCGGGAGGGGTTTACAATGAGCAGTTCTTC.

This clone showed up just once. This chain links TRBV14 with TRBJ2-1, with 11 bases lining up with TRBD1. Germline CDR1 is SGHDN and CDR2 is FVKESK. Losses at the gene ends were 2 bases for V and 4 bases for J; bases not matched to a gene: 7. The CDR3 has 17 amino acids. CDR3 DNA: TGTGCCAGCAGCCAAACTGCCGGGACAGGGGGTTACAATGAGCAGTTCTTC. This encodes CASSQTAGTGGYNEQFF.

The chain combines TRBV7-2 with TRBJ2-2; TRBD2 agrees at 9 bases. CDR1 is SGHTA and CDR2 is FQGNSA in the germline V gene. V shed 3 bases, J shed 6 bases, and the junction held 5 bases outside the gene matches. The CDR3 runs to 15 residues. The CDR3 nucleotides are TGTGCCAGCAGCTTGATAGCGGGAGTGCCCGGGGAGCTGTTTTTT. Translation: CASSLIAGVPGELFF.

This chain uses TRBV7-6 with TRBJ2-7; the match to TRBD2 covers 8 bases. Germline V gives CDR1 SGHVS, CDR2 FNYEAQ. Losses at the gene ends were 5 bases for V and 4 bases for J; bases not matched to a gene: 10. There are 15 residues in the CDR3. In DNA, the CDR3 is TGTGCCAGCAGCCCCGGTGCTGCGGGGGGATACGAGCAGTACTTC. This translates into CASSPGAAGGYEQYF.

The chain joins TRBV30 to TRBJ2-1, with 11 bases that match TRBD2. This CDR3 is built from 14 residues. V gave up 5 bases and J gave up 7 bases; unmatched junction bases: 7. Germline V CDR1 and CDR2: GTSNPN, SVGIG (reference sequence). The CDR3 is CAWSVTSGSNEQFF. The CDR3 region has the DNA TGTGCCTGGTCTGTTACTAGCGGGAGTAATGAGCAGTTCTTC.

This chain uses TRBV10-2 with TRBJ2-5, with D tentatively TRBD2 (6 bases). V lost 5 bases and J 5 bases, leaving 15 bases between the germline ends. This CDR3 is 14 amino acids long. Per germline, CDR1 WSHSY and CDR2 SAAADI. The CDR3 reads CASSLTGVRETQYF. DNA of the CDR3: TGCGCCAGCAGTCTGACGGGAGTTCGTGAGACCCAGTACTTC.

The chain couples TRBV5-1 to TRBJ2-7, with 8 bases lining up with TRBD2. J lost 4 bases, V lost 6 bases, and 12 bases had no gene match. Germline values: CDR1 SGHRS, CDR2 YFSETQ. The CDR3 length is 15 residues. In DNA, the CDR3 is TGCGCCAGCAACTGGTATAAAGCGGGAGATTACGAGCAGTACTTC. This codes for CASNWYKAGDYEQYF. Variable domain in full (rest from reference TRBV5-1 and TRBJ2-7): KAGVTQTPRYLIKTRGQQVTLSCSPISGHRSVSWYQQTPGQGLQFLFEYFSETQRNKGNFPGRFSGRQFSNSRSEMNVSTLELGDSALYLCASNWYKAGDYEQYFGPGTRLTVT.

The chain has TRBV27 and TRBJ2-2; no reliable D call. Germline V gene sequence: CDR1 MNHEY, CDR2 SMNVEV (reference sequence). V lost 6 bases, J lost 3 bases, and 11 bases lay in between. The CDR3 length is 14 residues. The CDR3 coding sequence is TGTGCCAGCAGGGAATACCGGGACACCGGGGAGCTGTTTTTT. Its protein is CASREYRDTGELFF.

This clone occurred once. The V gene is TRBV5-6, the J gene TRBJ2-3; TRBD1 matches at 9 bases. The germline V gene encodes CDR1 SGHDT and CDR2 YYEEEE. V was pared by 0 bases and J by 4 bases, with 6 bases of the junction left unmatched. This CDR3 region has 16 residues. Here the CDR3 reads CASSLARDRVADTQYF. Here the CDR3 DNA reads TGTGCCAGCAGCTTGGCCCGGGACAGGGTAGCAGATACGCAGTATTTT.

The V and J genes are TRBV9 and TRBJ2-1, with a weak D call TRBD1 (5 bases). This CDR3 has 15 amino acids. Trimming shortened V by 4 bases and J by 5 bases, and 16 bases separated the two germline ends. Germline CDR1 reads SGDLS; CDR2 reads YYNGEE. The CDR3 DNA is TGTGCCAGCAGCCTTACGTTTTGGGGCGACAATGAGCAGTTCTTC. Amino acid sequence: CASSLTFWGDNEQFF.

Comments on this clone: Within the sample, other DNA sequences also encode this same CDR3. The rearrangement uses TRBV29-1 and TRBJ2-6, with D perhaps matching TRBD1 (6 bases). Between the trimmed V and J ends, which lost 1 base and 4 bases, there was a span of 11 bases. The CDR3 length is 15 residues. Germline assignment: CDR1 SQVTM and CDR2 ANQGSEA. DNA of the CDR3: TGCAGCGTTGAAGTACAGGGTGCCGGGGCCAACGTCCTGACTTTC. Protein product: CSVEVQGAGANVLTF.

This chain connects TRBV9 to TRBJ2-1, with 11 bases identical to TRBD2. CDR1 and CDR2 from the germline V gene are SGDLS and YYNGEE. The CDR3 consists of 15 residues. V lost 4 bases to trimming and J lost 4 bases; unmatched junction nucleotides: 4. CDR3 DNA: TGTGCCAGCAGCATAAGACTAGCGGGGTACAATGAGCAGTTCTTC. Translated, it gives CASSIRLAGYNEQFF.

V and J are TRBV7-2 and TRBJ2-7; no reliable D call. CDR1 and CDR2 from the germline V gene are SGHTA and FQGNSA. The V gene lost 5 bases and the J gene lost 12 bases, with 5 bases spanning the gap. This CDR3 region has 8 residues. The CDR3: CASSLGYV. The CDR3 coding sequence is TGTGCCAGCAGCCTCGGGTACGTC.

V and J are TRBV24-1 and TRBJ2-7; 8 positions agree with TRBD1. Germline trimming cut 2 bases from V and 5 bases from J; bases unmatched to any gene: 13. CDR1 KGHDR and CDR2 SFDVKD come from the germline V gene. CDR3 length: 17 residues. DNA of the CDR3: TGTGCCACCAGTGATTCATGGGTCAGGGGGCTCGTCCACGAGCAGTACGTC. Amino acid sequence: CATSDSWVRGLVHEQYV.

CDR3 amino acids: CASKVSSGTGVEQYF. CDR3 in DNA: TGTGCCAGCAAGGTTTCCTCCGGGACAGGGGTTGAGCAGTACTTC. The rearrangement uses TRBV28 and TRBJ2-7; 10 bases are shared with TRBD1. J was trimmed by 7 bases and V by 7 bases; bases with no gene match: 13. This CDR3 is built from 15 residues. The germline V gene encodes CDR1 MDHEN and CDR2 SYDVKM.

This chain uses TRBV15 with TRBJ2-3; D might be TRBD2 (6 bases). The CDR3 totals 15 residues. Germline CDR1 LNHNV, CDR2 YYDKDF (reference sequence). The V and J ends lost 6 bases and 4 bases respectively, with 17 bases between them. For the CDR3, the DNA is TGTGCCACCAGTCCCACCGGGGAGCGGGCAGATACGCAGTATTTT. It translates to CATSPTGERADTQYF.

The chain uses TRBV18 and TRBJ2-5; a possible D gene is TRBD2 (5 bases). The V gene's germline CDR1 is KGHSH and CDR2 LQKENI. V was shortened by 2 bases and J by 2 bases, with 9 bases between the two germline ends. The CDR3 sequence is 14 residues long. This CDR3 is CASSPSGRQETQYF. As DNA, the CDR3 is TGTGCCAGCTCACCAAGCGGCAGACAAGAGACCCAGTACTTC.

The chain couples TRBV5-1 to TRBJ2-1; perhaps TRBD2 as D (6 bases). The germline gives CDR1 SGHRS, CDR2 YFSETQ. V lost 2 bases to trimming and J lost 3 bases, with 9 bases between them. The CDR3 covers 14 residues. In nucleotides, the CDR3 is TGCGCCAGCAGCTTTTCGGGAGACTACAATGAGCAGTTCTTC. It encodes CASSFSGDYNEQFF.

V gene TRBV5-1 combines with J gene TRBJ1-1, with 9 bases matching TRBD1. Germline V gives CDR1 SGHRS, CDR2 YFSETQ. Trimming cost V 3 bases and J 0 bases; bases outside gene matches: 9. The CDR3 is made up of 17 amino acids. The CDR3 DNA follows: TGCGCCAGCAGCTCGGAGGGGACAGGGACGGTGAACACTGAAGCTTTCTTT. As protein: CASSSEGTGTVNTEAFF.